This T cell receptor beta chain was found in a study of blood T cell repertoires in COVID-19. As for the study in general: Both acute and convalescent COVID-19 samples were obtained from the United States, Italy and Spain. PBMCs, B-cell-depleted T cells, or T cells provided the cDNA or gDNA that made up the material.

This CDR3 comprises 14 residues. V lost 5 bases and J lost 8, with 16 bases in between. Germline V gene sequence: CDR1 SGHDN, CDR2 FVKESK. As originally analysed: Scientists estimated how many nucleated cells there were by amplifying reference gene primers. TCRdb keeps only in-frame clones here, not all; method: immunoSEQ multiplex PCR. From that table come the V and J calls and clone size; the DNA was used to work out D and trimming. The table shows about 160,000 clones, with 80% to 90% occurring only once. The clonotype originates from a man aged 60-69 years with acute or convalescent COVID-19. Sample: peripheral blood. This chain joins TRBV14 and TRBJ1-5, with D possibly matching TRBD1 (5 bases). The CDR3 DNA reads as TGTGCCAGCAGCGGGGGACTTTTTGGGGAGCCCCAGCATTTT. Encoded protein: CASSGGLFGEPQHF.